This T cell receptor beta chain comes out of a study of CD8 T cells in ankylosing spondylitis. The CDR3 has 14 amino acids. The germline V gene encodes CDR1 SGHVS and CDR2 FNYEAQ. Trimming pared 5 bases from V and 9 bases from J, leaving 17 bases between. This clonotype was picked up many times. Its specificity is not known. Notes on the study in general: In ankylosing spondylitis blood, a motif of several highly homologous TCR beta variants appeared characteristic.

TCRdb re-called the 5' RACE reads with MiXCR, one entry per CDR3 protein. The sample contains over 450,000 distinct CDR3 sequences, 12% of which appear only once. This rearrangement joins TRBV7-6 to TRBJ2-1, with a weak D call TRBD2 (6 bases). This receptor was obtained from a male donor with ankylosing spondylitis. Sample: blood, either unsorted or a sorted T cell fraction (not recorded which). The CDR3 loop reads CASSPGTAYPEQFF. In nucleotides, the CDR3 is TGTGCCAGCAGCCCCGGGACTGCCTACCCTGAGCAGTTCTTC.